This TCR beta chain comes out of a study of blood T cells in healthy people across ages. Study observations and caveats: Long-lived donors carried more naive CD4+ cells and greater diversity than aged donors. Age brought a roughly linear fall in TCR beta diversity measured per million T cells.

Germline CDR1 and CDR2: MNHNY and SVGAGI (reference sequence). Trimming took 2 bases from V and 6 from J; bases not matched to a gene: 9. This CDR3 contains 17 residues. About 10 milliliters was the volume of peripheral blood drawn from each donor. For the second PCR, which ran for about 6 to 11 cycles, a sample-barcoded 5' primer and a J-beta primer mix were used. TCRdb reanalysed the 5' RACE reads using MiXCR and keeps one entry per CDR3 protein. Of roughly 1,700,000 distinct CDR3 sequences listed, 28% are singletons. As to this clonotype: The antigen is not known.

The sample comprised blood. The sequence was obtained from a woman aged 25 to 39 in good health. The V gene is TRBV6-6, the J gene TRBJ1-3; 11 positions agree with TRBD1. Here the CDR3 reads CASSYTPGQGAENTIYF. The CDR3 coding sequence is TGTGCCAGCAGTTACACCCCAGGACAGGGGGCTGAAAACACCATATATTTT.